The source of this TCR beta chain is a study of blood T cell repertoires in COVID-19. The data were produced by immunoSEQ multiplex PCR, yet TCRdb's version contains in-frame clones alone and is incomplete. The table lists some 250,000 clones, 91% of them singletons. Germline V gives CDR1 SGHTA, CDR2 FQGNSA. CDR3 length equals 15 residues. The germline V and J ends were trimmed by 2 bases and 3 bases, with 14 bases remaining between them. The study drew participants aged roughly 18 to 95 years from approximately 23 US areas. Cohort allocation depended upon clinical history that participants reported. Input material: PBMCs or T cells enriched from blood (not recorded which). This chain joins TRBV7-2 and TRBJ2-7; D possibly corresponds to TRBD1 (6 bases). The TCR was taken from a human donor in a cohort exposed to, infected with or recovered from COVID-19 (not recorded which). The donor label of this sample is uncertain. As DNA, the CDR3 is TGTGCCAGCAGCTTAAGTCCAGCAGGGGTCTACGAGCAGTACTTC. Its protein product is CASSLSPAGVYEQYF.